The 2 T cell receptor beta chains in this list originate from one sample, sequenced in a study of shared clonotypes between healthy human individuals. Repertoires were generated with immunoSEQ multiplex PCR, while TCRdb's copy carries only in-frame clones and drops some. The sample holds approximately 2.5 million clones; 93% are singletons and the top ten take approximately 0.35%. The specimen was naive CD4+ T cells from PBMCs. Subset denoted: CD45RA+ positively selected. The receptors were gathered from a man younger than 35 in good health. Some clones in this sample may be carry-over from other donors' samples.

This clone came up once. The rearrangement links TRBV6-6 to TRBJ1-2; D is undetermined. Between the trimmed V and J ends, which lost 6 bases and 6 bases, there was a span of 20 bases. The CDR3 consists of 15 residues. The germline CDR1 and CDR2 sequences are MNHNY and SVGAGI (reference sequence). In nucleotides, the CDR3 is TGTGCCAGCAGGCTCGGGTCCCTATACGGGGATGGCTACACCTTC. It is translated as CASRLGSLYGDGYTF.

This sequence joins TRBV19 and TRBJ1-2; D perhaps matches TRBD1 (6 bases). Germline lookup yields CDR1 LNHDA and CDR2 SQIVND (reference sequence). CDR3 size: 13 residues. V was trimmed by 2 bases and J by 8 bases, leaving 12 bases between them. CDR3 DNA sequence: TGTGCCAGTAGTATAAGAACAGGGAACGGCTACACCTTC. Translating gives CASSIRTGNGYTF.